The 11 T cell receptor beta chains reported below all come from one sample, sequenced in a study of breast tumors, draining lymph nodes, adjacent tissues. TCRdb independently ran MiXCR on the multiplex PCR reads; one entry per CDR3 protein. The data show some 120,000 distinct CDR3 sequences, with roughly 21% seen just once and approximately 3.5% held by the top ten. Samples came from axillary lymph nodes draining the breast cancer. Sequencing was performed on axillary lymph node tissue. These receptors were collected from a female donor with breast cancer. Some clones in this sample may be carry-over from other donors' samples.

This clonotype has at least ten counts. The V and J genes are TRBV29-1 and TRBJ1-2; the D is unclear. V lost 2 bases, J lost 6 bases, and 16 bases lay in between. CDR1 is SQVTM, CDR2 ANQGSEA, per germline. The CDR3 loop spans 14 amino acids. The CDR3 loop reads CSVEQTIGLDGYTF. As DNA, the CDR3 is TGCAGCGTTGAACAGACCATCGGGCTCGATGGCTACACCTTC.

This clonotype has ten or more counts. This chain connects TRBV2 to TRBJ2-7; the match to TRBD2 covers 9 bases. Looked up from germline, CDR1 is SNHLY and CDR2 is FYNNEI. The trim removed 6 bases at V and 8 bases at J, leaving 14 bases unmatched. The CDR3 covers 15 residues. CDR3: CASSDYPGLAPQQYF. The CDR3 DNA follows: TGTGCCAGCAGCGATTATCCGGGACTAGCCCCTCAGCAGTACTTC.

This clonotype was found a few times. V gene TRBV4-1 combines with J gene TRBJ2-2; D not certain. Germline lookup yields CDR1 MGHRA and CDR2 YSYEKL. The CDR3 is made up of 16 amino acids. The ends were cut back, 1 base at V and 2 bases at J, with 11 bases in the middle. The CDR3 protein is CASSQVPLDNTGELFF. DNA of the CDR3: TGCGCCAGCAGCCAAGTCCCCCTCGACAACACCGGGGAGCTGTTTTTT.

This clonotype was counted ten times or more. The CDR3 DNA reads as TGTGCCAGCAGCTTAGATAGGATAGATACGCAGTATTTT. Translating it yields CASSLDRIDTQYF. V and J are TRBV11-2 and TRBJ2-3; D is ambiguous. V shed 0 bases and J shed 5 bases, with 6 bases lying between them. Per the germline V gene, CDR1 is SGHAT and CDR2 is FQNNGV. The length of the CDR3 is 13 residues.

This clonotype was observed many times. V is TRBV12-3 or TRBV12-4 and J is TRBJ1-2; no clear D gene. The CDR3 runs to 16 residues. The germline V and J ends were trimmed by 1 base and 0 bases, with 12 bases remaining between them. CDR3 in DNA: TGTGCCAGCAGTTTAGGGAGACTAAGGACTAACTATGGCTACACCTTC. Amino acids: CASSLGRLRTNYGYTF.

This clonotype was observed at least ten times. This chain connects TRBV10-1 to TRBJ2-7, with D perhaps matching TRBD2 (5 bases). This CDR3 contains 15 residues. Germline CDR1 and CDR2: WNHNN and SYGVQD (reference sequence). The V end lost 0 bases, the J end lost 5 bases, and 14 bases lay between the germline ends. CDR3 amino acids: CASSESGGLSHEQYF. The CDR3 coding sequence is TGCGCCAGCAGTGAGTCGGGTGGACTTAGCCACGAGCAGTACTTC.

This clonotype was counted many times. The rearrangement uses TRBV20-1 and TRBJ2-7, with D hard to call. Germline V gene sequence: CDR1 DFQATT, CDR2 SNEGSKA (reference sequence). The CDR3 loop spans 12 amino acids. V was trimmed by 6 bases and J by 1 base, leaving 10 bases between them. CDR3: CSAARGSYEQYF. DNA for the CDR3: TGCAGTGCGGCTCGCGGTTCCTACGAGCAGTACTTC.

This clonotype was picked up many times. The chain employs TRBV19 and TRBJ2-5, with TRBD2 as a possible D gene (5 bases). The germline V gene encodes CDR1 LNHDA and CDR2 SQIVND (reference sequence). The CDR3 contains 13 residues. The V end lost 4 bases, the J end lost 5 bases, and 11 bases lay between the germline ends. The CDR3 sequence: CASSNFGGETQYF. The CDR3 nucleotides read TGTGCCAGTAGTAATTTCGGCGGGGAGACCCAGTACTTC.

This clonotype appeared a single time. This may stem from a read error, because a much larger clone lies one nucleotide away. The V call is TRBV4-1, the J call TRBJ1-4; D remains unclear. Germline CDR1 and CDR2: MGHRA and YSYEKL. The germline V and J ends were trimmed by 6 bases and 1 base, with 9 bases remaining between them. The CDR3 extends over 14 amino acids. The CDR3, as DNA: TGCGCCAGCAGTCGACGGCAAACTAATGAAAAACTGTTTTTT. This codes for CASSRRQTNEKLFF.

This clonotype was picked up many times. This chain uses TRBV19 with TRBJ1-2; TRBD1 might be the D (5 bases). The germline V gene encodes CDR1 LNHDA and CDR2 SQIVND (reference sequence). V lost 4 bases to trimming and J lost 3 bases, with 21 bases between them. The CDR3 length is 17 residues. The CDR3 bases are TGTGCCAGTAGTACGGGACTTTTACTCAGTCAAGACTATGGCTACACCTTC. This gives the protein CASSTGLLLSQDYGYTF.

The chain uses TRBV7-8 and TRBJ2-5; D perhaps matches TRBD2 (7 bases). Trimming removed 0 bases at V and 2 bases at J, with 16 bases between. This CDR3 spans 17 amino acids. Germline lookup yields CDR1 SGHVS and CDR2 FQNEAQ. The CDR3 spells CASSLALGGGVQETQYF. CDR3 DNA: TGTGCCAGCAGCTTAGCGCTTGGGGGGGGCGTGCAAGAGACCCAGTACTTC.